Below, 7 T cell receptor beta chains from the same sample are listed, as sequenced in a study of OX40 agonist ivuxolimab in advanced cancers. Clones were sequenced by immunoSEQ multiplex PCR, and TCRdb holds only the in-frame ones, with some missing. The profile covers about 63,000 clones, with around 82% appearing a single time and about 1% taken by the ten largest. Sequencing used CD4+ or CD8+ T cells sorted from blood, obtained in a trial of the OX40 agonist ivuxolimab. The receptor set was obtained from an adult with an advanced solid tumor such as melanoma, head and neck, liver or kidney cancer.

In its sample, this clone is medium-sized. The CDR3 DNA reads TGTGCCAGCAGCCCAGGACATCTAGGGGCTTTCTTT. This gives the protein CASSPGHLGAFF. This chain uses TRBV2 with TRBJ1-1; D is perhaps TRBD1 (5 bases). The CDR3 runs to 12 residues. V dropped 6 bases and J dropped 11 bases, with 16 bases sitting between them. Germline V gene lookup returns CDR1 SNHLY and CDR2 FYNNEI.

The chain carries TRBV14 and TRBJ1-6, with TRBD1 matching 8 bases. CDR1 is SGHDN and CDR2 is FVKESK in the germline V gene. The V segment lost 2 bases and the J segment 11 bases; nucleotides outside the gene matches: 5. This CDR3 spans 14 amino acids. The CDR3 region has the DNA TGTGCCAGCAGCCAAACAGGGGGGAGGGCACCCCTCCACTTT. It encodes CASSQTGGRAPLHF.

The chain combines TRBV15 with TRBJ1-1; 9 bases match TRBD1. Unmatched junction bases numbered 5, after V lost 5 bases and J lost 7 bases. Per the germline V gene, CDR1 is LNHNV and CDR2 is YYDKDF (reference sequence). This CDR3 region has 13 residues. The CDR3 protein is CATSGQGSGEAFF. The CDR3 coding sequence is TGTGCCACCAGCGGACAGGGGAGTGGTGAAGCTTTCTTT.

This clone was observed a few times. The chain joins TRBV18 to TRBJ1-3; possible D gene TRBD1, 5 bases. The V end was cut by 6 bases, the J end by 1 base, with 10 bases between. There are 14 residues in the CDR3. From germline, CDR1 is KGHSH and CDR2 LQKENI. Here the CDR3 reads CASSPGGSGNTIYF. CDR3 sequence (DNA): TGTGCCAGCTCCCCCGGGGGATCTGGAAACACCATATATTTT.

This sequence joins TRBV2 and TRBJ2-5; 13 positions agree with TRBD2. After removal of 8 bases from V and 4 bases from J, the junction contained 4 bases not matched to a gene. Germline V gene lookup returns CDR1 SNHLY and CDR2 FYNNEI. The CDR3 consists of 14 residues. The CDR3 coding sequence is TGTGCCAGCTCACTAGCGGGGGGGCCAGAGACCCAGTACTTC. This codes for CASSLAGGPETQYF. The full variable domain, completed using reference TRBV2 and TRBJ2-5, is EPEVTQTPSHQVTQMGQEVILRCVPISNHLYFYWYRQILGQKVEFLVSFYNNEISEKSEIFDDQFSVERPDGSNFTLKIRSTKLEDSAMYFCASSLAGGPETQYFGPGTRLLVL.

This clone was observed a few times. This chain joins TRBV5-4 and TRBJ2-2, with 9 bases identical to TRBD1. Germline loops: CDR1 SGHNT, CDR2 YYREEE (reference sequence). The CDR3 contains 16 residues. V lost 3 bases to trimming and J lost 4 bases; unmatched junction nucleotides: 7. This CDR3 reads CASSSGTGISTGELFF. CDR3 DNA sequence: TGTGCCAGCAGCTCCGGGACAGGGATATCCACCGGGGAGCTGTTTTTT.

J is TRBJ1-3 and V is TRBV30, with D tentatively TRBD1 (5 bases). In germline, CDR1 is GTSNPN, CDR2 SVGIG (reference sequence). V was pared by 7 bases and J by 5 bases, with 9 bases between. The CDR3 consists of 11 residues. The CDR3 DNA follows: TGTGCCTTAGGGGAGAGAAACACCATATATTTT. Encoded protein: CALGERNTIYF.